This is a list of T cell receptor beta chains from one sample in a study of beta chain features in type 1 diabetes. Profiling relied on immunoSEQ multiplex PCR, and the TCRdb table lists in-frame clones only, not all of them. The sample shows some 150,000 clones, under 60% of them seen only once. Sequencing used Tregs from blood. The source of these receptors is a man younger than 35 in good health. Both conserved end residues are part of each CDR3. D genes are given only for firm matches. The size entry is marked missing in some rows and otherwise reads once, few, many or a size class.

few | TRBJ1-6 | - | TRBV6-4 | TGTGCCAGCAGCGCAGAAAGAAATTCACCCCTCCACTTT | CASSAERNSPLHF
- | TRBJ1-2 | - | TRBV4-1 | TGCGCCAGCAGGCCAGGGCCCGACCGCTACTATGGCTACACCTTC | CASRPGPDRYYGYTF
few | TRBJ2-7 | - | TRBV29-1 | TGCAGCGTTGTCCACAGGACCTACGAGCAGTACTTC | CSVVHRTYEQYF
- | TRBJ1-5 | TRBD1 | TRBV9 | TGTGCCAGCAGCGGACAGGGAAATCAGCCCCAGCATTTT | CASSGQGNQPQHF
- | TRBJ2-1 | - | TRBV7-2 | TGTGCCAGCAGCTTAGCCGATGAGCAGTTCTTC | CASSLADEQFF
- | TRBJ2-5 | - | TRBV7-6 | TGTGCCAGCAGCTTAGGGTGGGGCAGTCCGGGCCAAGAGACCCAGTACTTC | CASSLGWGSPGQETQYF
once | TRBJ2-1 | TRBD2 | TRBV6-5 | TGTGCCAGCAGCTTCCGGACTAGCGGACACAATGAGCAGTTCTTC | CASSFRTSGHNEQFF
- | TRBJ2-7 | - | TRBV7-6 | TGTGCCAGCAGCTCCTCGACAGCCGGGCCCTACGAGCAGTACTTC | CASSSSTAGPYEQYF
- | TRBJ2-1 | TRBD2 | TRBV28 | TGTGCCAGCAGGCTAGCGGGAGCGAACTACAATGAGCAGTTCTTC | CASRLAGANYNEQFF
once | TRBJ2-3 | TRBD2 | TRBV14 | TGTGCCAGCAGCCAAAAAAAACGATTAGCGGGAGGAAGCACAGATACGCAGTATTTT | CASSQKKRLAGGSTDTQYF
- | TRBJ1-2 | TRBD1 | TRBV19 | TGTGCCAGTAGTATCCTCTCGACAGGGGGCGCGAATGGCTACACCTTC | CASSILSTGGANGYTF
- | TRBJ1-1 | - | TRBV2 | TGTGCCAGCAGTAAGACAGGTATGGGCACTGAAGCTTTCTTT | CASSKTGMGTEAFF
few | TRBJ2-7 | - | TRBV7-2 | TGTGCCAGCAGCTTATCCCGGGACTTTGAGCAGTACTTC | CASSLSRDFEQYF
- | TRBJ1-2 | - | TRBV7-2 | TGTGCCAGCAGCTCGTCCCCGGGTTTGAGGGGCTACACCTTC | CASSSSPGLRGYTF
few | TRBJ2-5 | TRBD1 | TRBV29-1 | TGCAGCGCTCCTGAGCTTGACAGGGGGCCTGAGACCCAGTACTTC | CSAPELDRGPETQYF